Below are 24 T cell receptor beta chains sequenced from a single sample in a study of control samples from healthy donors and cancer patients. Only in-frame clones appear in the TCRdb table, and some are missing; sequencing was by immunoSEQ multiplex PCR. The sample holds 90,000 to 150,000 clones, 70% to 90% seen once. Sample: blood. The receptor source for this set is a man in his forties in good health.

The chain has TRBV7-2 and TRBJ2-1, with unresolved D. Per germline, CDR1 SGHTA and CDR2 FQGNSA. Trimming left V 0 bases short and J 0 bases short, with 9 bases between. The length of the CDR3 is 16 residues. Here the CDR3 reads CASSLAQQSSYNEQFF. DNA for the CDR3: TGTGCCAGCAGCTTAGCGCAACAGAGCTCCTACAATGAGCAGTTCTTC.

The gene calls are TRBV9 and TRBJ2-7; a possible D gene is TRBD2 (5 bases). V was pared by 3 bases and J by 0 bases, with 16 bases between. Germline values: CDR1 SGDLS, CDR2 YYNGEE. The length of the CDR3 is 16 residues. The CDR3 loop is CASSDLRTEVSYEQYF. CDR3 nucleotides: TGTGCCAGCAGCGACCTTAGGACGGAGGTCTCCTACGAGCAGTACTTC. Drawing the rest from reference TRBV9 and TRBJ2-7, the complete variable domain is DSGVTQTPKHLITATGQRVTLRCSPRSGDLSVYWYQQSLDQGLQFLIQYYNGEERAKGNILERFSAQQFPDLHSELNLSSLELGDSALYFCASSDLRTEVSYEQYFGPGTRLTVT.

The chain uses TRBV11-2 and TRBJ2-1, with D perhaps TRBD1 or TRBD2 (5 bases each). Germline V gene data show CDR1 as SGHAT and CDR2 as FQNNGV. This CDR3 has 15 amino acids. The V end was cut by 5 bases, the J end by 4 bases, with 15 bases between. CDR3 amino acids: CASSPPEGSYNEQFF. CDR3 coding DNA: TGTGCCAGCAGCCCCCCAGAGGGGTCTTACAATGAGCAGTTCTTC.

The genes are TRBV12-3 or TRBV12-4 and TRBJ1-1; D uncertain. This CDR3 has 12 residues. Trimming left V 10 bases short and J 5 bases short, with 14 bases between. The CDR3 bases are TGTGCCACCGGCCTCTGGGGTACTGAAGCTTTCTTT. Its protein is CATGLWGTEAFF.

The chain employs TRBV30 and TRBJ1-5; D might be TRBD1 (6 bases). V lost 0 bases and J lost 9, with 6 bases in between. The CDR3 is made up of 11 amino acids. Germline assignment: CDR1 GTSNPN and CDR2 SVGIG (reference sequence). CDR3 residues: CAWSVGGPQHF. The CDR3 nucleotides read TGTGCCTGGAGTGTAGGGGGGCCCCAGCATTTT.

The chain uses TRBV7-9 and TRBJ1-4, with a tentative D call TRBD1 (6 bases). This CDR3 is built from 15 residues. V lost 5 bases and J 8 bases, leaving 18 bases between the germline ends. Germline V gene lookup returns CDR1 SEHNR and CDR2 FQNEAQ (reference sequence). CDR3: CASSRDIRGGEKLFF. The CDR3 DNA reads TGTGCCAGCAGCCGGGACATTAGGGGAGGGGAAAAACTGTTTTTT.

CDR3 nucleotide sequence: TGTGCCAGTAGTGCGACAGGGTTGGTCTACGAGCAGTACTTC. Amino acid sequence: CASSATGLVYEQYF. The chain has TRBV19 and TRBJ2-7; 7 bases agree with TRBD1. The CDR3 covers 14 residues. With 5 bases clipped from V and 3 bases from J, the junction kept 7 bases outside the gene matches. CDR1 and CDR2 from the germline V gene are LNHDA and SQIVND (reference sequence).

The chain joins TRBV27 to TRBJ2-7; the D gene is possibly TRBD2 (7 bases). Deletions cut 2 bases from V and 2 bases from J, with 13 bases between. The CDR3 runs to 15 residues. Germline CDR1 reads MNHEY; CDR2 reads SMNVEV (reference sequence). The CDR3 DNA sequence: TGTGCCAGCAGTTTAAGTGCGGGGGCACCCTACGAGCAGTACTTC. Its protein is CASSLSAGAPYEQYF.

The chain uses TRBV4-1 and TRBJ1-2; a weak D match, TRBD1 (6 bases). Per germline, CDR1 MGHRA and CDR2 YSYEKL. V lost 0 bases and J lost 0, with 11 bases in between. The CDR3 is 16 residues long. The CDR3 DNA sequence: TGCGCCAGCAGCCAAGATATCGGGACATCTAACTATGGCTACACCTTC. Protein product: CASSQDIGTSNYGYTF.

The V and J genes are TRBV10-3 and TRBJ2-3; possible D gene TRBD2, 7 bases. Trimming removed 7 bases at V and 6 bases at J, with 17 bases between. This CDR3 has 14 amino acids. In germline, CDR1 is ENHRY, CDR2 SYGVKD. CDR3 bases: TGTGCCATCAACTTAGGGGGAGGGTCCGATACGCAGTATTTT. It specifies CAINLGGGSDTQYF.

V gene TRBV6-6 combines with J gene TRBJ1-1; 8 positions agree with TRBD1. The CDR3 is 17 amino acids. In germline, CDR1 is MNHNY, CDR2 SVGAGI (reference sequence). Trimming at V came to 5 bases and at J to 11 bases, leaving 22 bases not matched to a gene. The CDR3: CASSLASGGQGGSMAFF. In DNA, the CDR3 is TGTGCCAGCAGTCTAGCTTCAGGGGGCCAAGGAGGGTCAATGGCTTTCTTT.

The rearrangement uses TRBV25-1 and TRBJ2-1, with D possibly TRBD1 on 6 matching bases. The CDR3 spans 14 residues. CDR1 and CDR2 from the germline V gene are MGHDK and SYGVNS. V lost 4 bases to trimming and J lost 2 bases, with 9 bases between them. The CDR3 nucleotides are TGTGCCAGCAGTGTAGGACAGCCCTACAATGAGCAGTTCTTC. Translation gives CASSVGQPYNEQFF.

CDR3 in DNA: TGCGCCAGCAGTGATTGGAGTACTAGCACAGATACGCAGTATTTT. As protein: CASSDWSTSTDTQYF. The rearrangement links TRBV10-2 to TRBJ2-3; no clear D gene. Per germline, CDR1 WSHSY and CDR2 SAAADI. Trimming removed 3 bases at V and 0 bases at J, with 10 bases between. CDR3 size: 15 residues.

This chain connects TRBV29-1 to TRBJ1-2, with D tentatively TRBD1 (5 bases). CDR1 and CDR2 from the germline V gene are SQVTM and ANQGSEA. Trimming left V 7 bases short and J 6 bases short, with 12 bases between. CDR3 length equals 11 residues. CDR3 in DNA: TGCAGCGCCCTACGGGGGGATGGCTACACCTTC. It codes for CSALRGDGYTF.

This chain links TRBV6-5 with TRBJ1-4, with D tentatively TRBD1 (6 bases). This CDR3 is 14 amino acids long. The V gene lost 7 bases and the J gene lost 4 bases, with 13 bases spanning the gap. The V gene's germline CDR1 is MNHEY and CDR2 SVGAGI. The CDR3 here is CASKTGSFNEKLFF. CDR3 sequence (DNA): TGTGCCAGCAAGACAGGAAGCTTTAATGAAAAACTGTTTTTT.

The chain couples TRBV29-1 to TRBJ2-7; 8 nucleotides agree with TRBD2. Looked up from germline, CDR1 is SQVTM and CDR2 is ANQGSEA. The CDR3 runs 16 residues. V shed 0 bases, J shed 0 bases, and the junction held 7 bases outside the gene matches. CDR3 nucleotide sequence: TGCAGCGTTGAAGATGGTACGGGGACTAGCTCCTACGAGCAGTACTTC. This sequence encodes CSVEDGTGTSSYEQYF.

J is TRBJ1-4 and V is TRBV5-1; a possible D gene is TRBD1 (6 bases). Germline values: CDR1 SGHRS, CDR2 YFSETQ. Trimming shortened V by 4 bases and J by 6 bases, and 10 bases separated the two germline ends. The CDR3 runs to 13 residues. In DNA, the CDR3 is TGCGCCAGCAGCGTAGGACAGTATGAAAAACTGTTTTTT. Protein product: CASSVGQYEKLFF.

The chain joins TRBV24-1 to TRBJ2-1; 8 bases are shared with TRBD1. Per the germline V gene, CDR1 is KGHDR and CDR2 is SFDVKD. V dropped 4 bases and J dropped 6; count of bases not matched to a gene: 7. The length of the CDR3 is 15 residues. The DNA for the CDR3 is TGTGCCACCAGTGACGCTGGACAGGGAAGCAATGAGCAGTTCTTC. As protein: CATSDAGQGSNEQFF.

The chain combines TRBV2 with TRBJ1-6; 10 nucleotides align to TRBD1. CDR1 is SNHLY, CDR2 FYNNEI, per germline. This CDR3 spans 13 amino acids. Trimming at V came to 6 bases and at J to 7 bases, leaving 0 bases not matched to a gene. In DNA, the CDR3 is TGTGCCAGCAGGGGACAGGGGAATTCACCCCTCCACTTT. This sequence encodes CASRGQGNSPLHF.

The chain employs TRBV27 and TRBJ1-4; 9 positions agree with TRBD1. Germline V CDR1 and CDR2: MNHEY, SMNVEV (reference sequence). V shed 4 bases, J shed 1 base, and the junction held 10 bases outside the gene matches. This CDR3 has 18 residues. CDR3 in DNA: TGTGCCAGCAGTTCCACGGACAGGGGTGTTGTAACTAATGAAAAACTGTTTTTT. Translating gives CASSSTDRGVVTNEKLFF.

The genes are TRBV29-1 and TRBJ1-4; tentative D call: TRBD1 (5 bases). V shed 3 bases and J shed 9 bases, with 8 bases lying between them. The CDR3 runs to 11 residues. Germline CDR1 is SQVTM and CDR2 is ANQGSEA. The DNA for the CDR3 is TGCAGCGTTGATCGGGGGAAAAAACTGTTTTTT. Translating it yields CSVDRGKKLFF.

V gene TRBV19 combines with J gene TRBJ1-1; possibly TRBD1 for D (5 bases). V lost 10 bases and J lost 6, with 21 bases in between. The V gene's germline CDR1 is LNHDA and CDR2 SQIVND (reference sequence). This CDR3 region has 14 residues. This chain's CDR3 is CATSRRRGWAEAFF. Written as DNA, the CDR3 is TGTGCCACCTCACGGCGAAGGGGATGGGCTGAAGCTTTCTTT.

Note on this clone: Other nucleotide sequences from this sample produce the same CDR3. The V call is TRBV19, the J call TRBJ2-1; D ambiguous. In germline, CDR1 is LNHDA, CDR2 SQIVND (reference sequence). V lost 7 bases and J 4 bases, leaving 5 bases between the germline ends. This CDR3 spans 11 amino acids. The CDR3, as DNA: TGTGCCAGTAAAGATTACAATGAGCAGTTCTTC. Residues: CASKDYNEQFF.

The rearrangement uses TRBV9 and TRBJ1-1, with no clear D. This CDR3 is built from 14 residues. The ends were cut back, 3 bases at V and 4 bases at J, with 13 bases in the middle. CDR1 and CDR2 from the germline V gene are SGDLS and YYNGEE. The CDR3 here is CASSAGSGGTEAFF. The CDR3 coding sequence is TGTGCCAGCAGCGCCGGGTCGGGTGGCACTGAAGCTTTCTTT.